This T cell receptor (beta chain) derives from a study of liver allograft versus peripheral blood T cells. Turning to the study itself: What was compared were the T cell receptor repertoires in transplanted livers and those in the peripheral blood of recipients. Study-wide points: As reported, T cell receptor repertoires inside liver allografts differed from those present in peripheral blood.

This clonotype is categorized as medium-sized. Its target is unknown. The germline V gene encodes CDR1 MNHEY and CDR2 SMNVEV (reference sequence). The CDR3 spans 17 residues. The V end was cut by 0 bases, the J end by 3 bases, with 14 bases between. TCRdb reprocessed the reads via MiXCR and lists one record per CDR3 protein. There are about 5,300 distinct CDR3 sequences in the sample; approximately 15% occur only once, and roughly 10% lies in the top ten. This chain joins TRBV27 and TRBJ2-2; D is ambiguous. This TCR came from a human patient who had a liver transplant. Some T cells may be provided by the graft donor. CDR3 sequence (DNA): TGTGCCAGCAGTTTATCTCCACATTCTCCCTACACCGGGGAGCTGTTTTTT. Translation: CASSLSPHSPYTGELFF.